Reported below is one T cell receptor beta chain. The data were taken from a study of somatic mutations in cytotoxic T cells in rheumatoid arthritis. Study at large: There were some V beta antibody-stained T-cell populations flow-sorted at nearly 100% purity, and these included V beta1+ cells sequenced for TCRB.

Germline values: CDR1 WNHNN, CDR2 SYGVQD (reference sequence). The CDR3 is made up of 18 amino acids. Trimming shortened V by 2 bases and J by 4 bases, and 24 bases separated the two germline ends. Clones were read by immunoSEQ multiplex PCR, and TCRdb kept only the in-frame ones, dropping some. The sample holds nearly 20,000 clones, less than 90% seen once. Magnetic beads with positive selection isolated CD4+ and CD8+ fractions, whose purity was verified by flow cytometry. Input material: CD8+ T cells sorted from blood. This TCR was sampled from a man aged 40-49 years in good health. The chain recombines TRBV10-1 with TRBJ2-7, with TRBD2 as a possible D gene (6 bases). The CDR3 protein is CASSEPPDYLPARYEQYF. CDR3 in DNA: TGCGCCAGCAGTGAGCCCCCGGACTACCTCCCGGCCCGTTACGAGCAGTACTTC.